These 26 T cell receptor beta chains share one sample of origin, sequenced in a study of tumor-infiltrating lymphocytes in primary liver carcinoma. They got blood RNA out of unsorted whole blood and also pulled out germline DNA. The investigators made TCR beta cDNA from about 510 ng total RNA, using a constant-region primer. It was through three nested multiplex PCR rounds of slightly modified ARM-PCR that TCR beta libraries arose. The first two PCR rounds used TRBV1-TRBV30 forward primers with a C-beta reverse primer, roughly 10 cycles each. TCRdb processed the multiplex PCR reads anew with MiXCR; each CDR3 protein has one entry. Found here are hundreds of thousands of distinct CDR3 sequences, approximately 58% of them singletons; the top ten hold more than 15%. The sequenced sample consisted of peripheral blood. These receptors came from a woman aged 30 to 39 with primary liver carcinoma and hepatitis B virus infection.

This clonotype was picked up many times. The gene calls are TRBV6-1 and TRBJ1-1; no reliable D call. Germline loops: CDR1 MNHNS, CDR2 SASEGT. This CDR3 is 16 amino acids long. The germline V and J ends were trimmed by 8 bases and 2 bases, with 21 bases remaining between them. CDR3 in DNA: TGTGCCAGCCCAACCGGAGGGCAGTCTTCAAACACTGAAGCTTTCTTT. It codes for CASPTGGQSSNTEAFF.

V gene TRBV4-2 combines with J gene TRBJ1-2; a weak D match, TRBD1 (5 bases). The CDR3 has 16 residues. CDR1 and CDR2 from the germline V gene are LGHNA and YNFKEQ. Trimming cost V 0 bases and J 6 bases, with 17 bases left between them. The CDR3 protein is CASSQENRKGWNGYTF. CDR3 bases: TGTGCCAGCAGCCAAGAAAACCGGAAGGGGTGGAATGGCTACACCTTC.

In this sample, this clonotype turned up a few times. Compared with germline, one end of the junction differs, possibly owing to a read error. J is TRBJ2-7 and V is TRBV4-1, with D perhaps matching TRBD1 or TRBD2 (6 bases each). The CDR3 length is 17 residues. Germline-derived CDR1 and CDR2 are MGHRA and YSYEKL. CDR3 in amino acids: CTSSQAKIFGGTNEQYF. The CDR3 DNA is TGCACCAGCAGCCAAGCTAAGATATTTGGCGGGACAAATGAGCAGTACTTC.

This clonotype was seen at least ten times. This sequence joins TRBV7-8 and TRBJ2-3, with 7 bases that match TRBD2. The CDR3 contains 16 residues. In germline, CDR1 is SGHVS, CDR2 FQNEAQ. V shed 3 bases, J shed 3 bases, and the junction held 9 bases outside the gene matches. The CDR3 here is CASSFVVGGRTDTQYF. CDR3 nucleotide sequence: TGTGCCAGCAGCTTTGTAGTGGGAGGGAGGACAGATACGCAGTATTTT.

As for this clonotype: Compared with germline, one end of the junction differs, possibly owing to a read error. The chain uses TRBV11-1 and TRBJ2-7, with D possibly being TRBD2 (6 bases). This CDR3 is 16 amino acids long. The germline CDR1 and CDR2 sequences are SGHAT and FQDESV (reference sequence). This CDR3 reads CASSRISGTGSYGQYF. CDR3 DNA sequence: TGTGCCAGCAGCCGCATCTCCGGGACTGGGTCCTACGGGCAGTACTTC.

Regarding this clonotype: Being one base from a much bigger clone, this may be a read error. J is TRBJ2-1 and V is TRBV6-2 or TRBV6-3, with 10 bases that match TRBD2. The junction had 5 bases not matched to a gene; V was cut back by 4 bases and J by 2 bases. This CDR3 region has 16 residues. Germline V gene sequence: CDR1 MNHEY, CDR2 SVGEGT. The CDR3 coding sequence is TGTGCCAGCAGTTCCTGGACTAGCGGAGCCTACAATGAGCAGTTCTTC. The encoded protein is CASSSWTSGAYNEQFF.

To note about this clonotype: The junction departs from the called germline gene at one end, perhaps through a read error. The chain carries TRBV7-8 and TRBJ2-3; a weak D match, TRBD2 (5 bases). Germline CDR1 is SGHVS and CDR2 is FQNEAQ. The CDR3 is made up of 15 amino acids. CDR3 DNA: TGTGCCATCAGCCAGTTCCTAGCTCCGGCAGATACGCAGTATTTT. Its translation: CAISQFLAPADTQYF.

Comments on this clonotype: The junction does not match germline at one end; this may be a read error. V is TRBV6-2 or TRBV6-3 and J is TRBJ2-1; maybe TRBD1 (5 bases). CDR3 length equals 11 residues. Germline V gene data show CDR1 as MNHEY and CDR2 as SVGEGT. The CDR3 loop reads CVSSPGQGQFF. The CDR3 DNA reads TGTGTCAGCAGTCCAGGGCAAGGGCAGTTCTTC.

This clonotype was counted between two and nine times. The DNA for the CDR3 is TGTGCCAGCAGTTCCAGGGGGCTGGAAAAACTGTTTTTT. Its protein product is CASSSRGLEKLFF. The chain employs TRBV28 and TRBJ1-4, with 8 bases fitting TRBD1. The ends lost 4 bases at V and 8 bases at J; junction bases unmatched: 3. This CDR3 region has 13 residues. Germline CDR1 and CDR2: MDHEN and SYDVKM.

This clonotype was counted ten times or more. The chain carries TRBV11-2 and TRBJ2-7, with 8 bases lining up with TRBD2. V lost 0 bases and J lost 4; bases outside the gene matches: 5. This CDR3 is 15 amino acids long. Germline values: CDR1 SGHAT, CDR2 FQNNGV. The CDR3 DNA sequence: TGTGCCAGCAGCTTAGAATTCATAGCGGGGTACGAGCAGTACTTC. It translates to CASSLEFIAGYEQYF.

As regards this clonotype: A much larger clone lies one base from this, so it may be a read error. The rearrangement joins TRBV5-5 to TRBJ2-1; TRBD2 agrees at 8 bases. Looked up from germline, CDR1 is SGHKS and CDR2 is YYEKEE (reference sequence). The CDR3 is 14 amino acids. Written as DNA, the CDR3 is TGTGCCGGCAGCTTGGGACTAGGAAGGGATGAGCAGTTCTTC. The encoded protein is CAGSLGLGRDEQFF.

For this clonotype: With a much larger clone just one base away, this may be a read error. CDR3 DNA: TGTACCAGCAGGGACAGGGAGGGGGAGCAGTACTTC. Protein: CTSRDREGEQYF. V gene TRBV12-3 or TRBV12-4 combines with J gene TRBJ2-7, with 9 positions matching TRBD1. This CDR3 region has 12 residues.

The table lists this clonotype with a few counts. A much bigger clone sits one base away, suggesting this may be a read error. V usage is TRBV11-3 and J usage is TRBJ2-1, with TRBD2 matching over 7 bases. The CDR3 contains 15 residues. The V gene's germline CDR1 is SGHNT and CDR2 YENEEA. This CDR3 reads CAGSLGYLGGNEQFF. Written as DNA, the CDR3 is TGTGCCGGCAGCTTAGGATACCTCGGGGGGAATGAGCAGTTCTTC.

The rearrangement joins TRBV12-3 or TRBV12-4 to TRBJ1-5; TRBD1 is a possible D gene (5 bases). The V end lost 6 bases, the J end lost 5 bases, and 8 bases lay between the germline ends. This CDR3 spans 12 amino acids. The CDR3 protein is CASRTDYQPQHF. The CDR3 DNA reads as TGTGCCAGCAGGACAGACTATCAGCCCCAGCATTTT.

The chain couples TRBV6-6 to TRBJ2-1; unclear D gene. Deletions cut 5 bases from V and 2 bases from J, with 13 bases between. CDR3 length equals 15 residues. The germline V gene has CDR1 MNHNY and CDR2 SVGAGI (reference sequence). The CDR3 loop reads CASSLTSDPYNEQFF. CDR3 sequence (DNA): TGTGCCAGCAGTCTTACATCGGACCCCTACAATGAGCAGTTCTTC.

For the CDR3, the DNA is TGTGCCAGCAGCTTAGACAGGGTGCGGGGGGCTTTCTTT. Its translation: CASSLDRVRGAFF. This sequence joins TRBV7-9 and TRBJ1-1, with D maybe TRBD1 (6 bases). The CDR3 sequence is 13 residues long. CDR1 and CDR2 (germline): SEHNR, FQNEAQ (reference sequence). Trimming took off 1 base at V and 11 bases at J, with 14 bases between the two ends.

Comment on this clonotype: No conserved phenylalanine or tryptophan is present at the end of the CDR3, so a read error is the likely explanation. The CDR3 reads CASSLPTSRAVQYL. In nucleotides, the CDR3 is TGTGCCAGCAGCTTACCGACTAGCAGGGCGGTGCAGTACCTC. The chain is built from TRBV11-2 and TRBJ2-7; 7 bases fit TRBD2. CDR1 and CDR2 from the germline V gene are SGHAT and FQNNGV. There are 14 residues in the CDR3. V lost 2 bases to trimming and J lost 9 bases; unmatched junction nucleotides: 10.

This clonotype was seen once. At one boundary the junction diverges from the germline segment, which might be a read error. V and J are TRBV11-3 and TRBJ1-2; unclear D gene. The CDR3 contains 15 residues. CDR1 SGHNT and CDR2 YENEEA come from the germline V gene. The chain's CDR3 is CASSLDGMAERGYTF. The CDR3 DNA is TGTGCCAGCAGCTTGGATGGGATGGCAGAGAGAGGCTACACATTC.

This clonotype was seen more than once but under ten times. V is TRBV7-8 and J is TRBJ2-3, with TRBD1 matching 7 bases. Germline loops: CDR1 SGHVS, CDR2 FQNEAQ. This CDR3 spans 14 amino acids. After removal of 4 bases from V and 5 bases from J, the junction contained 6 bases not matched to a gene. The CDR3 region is CASSYPAGGDTQYF. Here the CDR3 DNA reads TGTGCCAGCAGCTACCCGGCAGGGGGAGATACGCAGTATTTT. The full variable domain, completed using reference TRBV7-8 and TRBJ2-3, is GAGVSQSPRYKVAKRGQDVALRCDPISGHVSLFWYQQALGQGPEFLTYFQNEAQLDKSGLPSDRFFAERPEGSVSTLKIQRTQQEDSAVYLCASSYPAGGDTQYFGPGTRLTVL.

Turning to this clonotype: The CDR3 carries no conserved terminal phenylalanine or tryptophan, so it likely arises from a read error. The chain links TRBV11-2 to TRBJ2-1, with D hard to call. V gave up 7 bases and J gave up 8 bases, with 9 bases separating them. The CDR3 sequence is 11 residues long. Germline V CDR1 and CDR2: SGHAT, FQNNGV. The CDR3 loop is CASTIIHEQFL. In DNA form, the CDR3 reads TGTGCCAGCACCATCATCCATGAGCAGTTCCTC.

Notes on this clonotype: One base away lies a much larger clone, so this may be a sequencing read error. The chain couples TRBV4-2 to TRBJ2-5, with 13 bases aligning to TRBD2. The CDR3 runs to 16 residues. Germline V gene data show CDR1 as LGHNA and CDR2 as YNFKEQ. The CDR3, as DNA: TGTGTCAGCAGCCACGTTAAGACTAGCGGGAGGGAGACCCAGTACTTC. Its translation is CVSSHVKTSGRETQYF.

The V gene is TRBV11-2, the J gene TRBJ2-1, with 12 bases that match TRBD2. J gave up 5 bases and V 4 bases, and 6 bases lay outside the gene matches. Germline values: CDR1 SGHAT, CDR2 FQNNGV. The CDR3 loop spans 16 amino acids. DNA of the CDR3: TGTGCCAGCAGCTCCTGGACTAGCGGGGCCCACAATGAGCAGTTCTTC. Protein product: CASSSWTSGAHNEQFF.

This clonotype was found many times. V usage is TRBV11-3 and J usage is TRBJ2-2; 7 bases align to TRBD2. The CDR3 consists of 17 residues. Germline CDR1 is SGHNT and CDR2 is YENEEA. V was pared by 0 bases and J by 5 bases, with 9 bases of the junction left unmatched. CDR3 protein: CASSLDREAGWTGELFF. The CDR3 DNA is TGTGCCAGCAGCTTAGATCGCGAAGCGGGATGGACCGGGGAGCTGTTTTTT.

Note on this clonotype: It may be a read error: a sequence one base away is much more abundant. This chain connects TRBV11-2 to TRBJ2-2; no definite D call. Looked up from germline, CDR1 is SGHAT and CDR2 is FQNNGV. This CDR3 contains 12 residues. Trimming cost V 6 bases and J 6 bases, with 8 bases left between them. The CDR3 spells CASSVRAGELFF. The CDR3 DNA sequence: TGTGCCAGCAGTGTAAGAGCCGGGGAGCTGTTTTTT.

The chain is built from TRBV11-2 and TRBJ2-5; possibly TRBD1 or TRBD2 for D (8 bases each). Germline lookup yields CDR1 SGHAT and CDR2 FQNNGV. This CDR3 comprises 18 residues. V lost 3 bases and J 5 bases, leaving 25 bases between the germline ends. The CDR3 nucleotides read TGTGCCAGCAGCTTCCCCGACAGGGGACTAGTGGGACAGGAGACCCAGTACTTC. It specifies CASSFPDRGLVGQETQYF.

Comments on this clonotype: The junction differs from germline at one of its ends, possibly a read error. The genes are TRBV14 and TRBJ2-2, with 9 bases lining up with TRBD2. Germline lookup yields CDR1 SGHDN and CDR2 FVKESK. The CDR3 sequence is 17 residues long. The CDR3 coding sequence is TGTGCCAGCAGCCATCGCTCTCTAGCGGGAAACACCGGGGAGCGGTTTTTT. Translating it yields CASSHRSLAGNTGERFF.